Listed below are T cell receptor beta chains from one sample, sequenced in a study of blood T cell repertoires in COVID-19. Sequencing was performed with immunoSEQ multiplex PCR; in TCRdb, only in-frame clones are kept and a portion is missing. The sample carries 230,000 or so clones, 65% to 85% recorded once. Sequencing used peripheral blood. The receptors come from a man aged 35 to 55 with active or convalescent COVID-19. The CDR3 runs from the conserved cysteine through the conserved F or W. D genes are given only for firm matches. Clone size, where shown, is once, few, many, or a class for clones that have expanded.

V gene: TRBV3-1/TRBV3-2
clone size: .
D gene: TRBD1
J gene: TRBJ1-4
CDR3 DNA: TGTGCCAGCAGCCAAGTGGGACAGGGAAATGAAAAACTGTTTTTT
CDR3 protein: CASSQVGQGNEKLFF

V gene: TRBV18
clone size: .
D gene: TRBD1
J gene: TRBJ1-1
CDR3 DNA: TGTGCCAGCTCACCAGTTAATCTTTGGGGGACAGGGAGTCGGAACACTGAAGCTTTCTTT
CDR3 protein: CASSPVNLWGTGSRNTEAFF

V gene: TRBV6-1
clone size: .
D gene: .
J gene: TRBJ1-4
CDR3 DNA: TGTGCCAGCAGTGGCCCGGCAGGGGAGAGGTCGGCAAAACTGTTTTTT
CDR3 protein: CASSGPAGERSAKLFF

V gene: TRBV6-1
clone size: .
D gene: TRBD1
J gene: TRBJ1-2
CDR3 DNA: TGTGCCAGCAGTGAAGTCGGAGGGGGCGCTTTGAGCTATGGCTACACCTTC
CDR3 protein: CASSEVGGGALSYGYTF

V gene: TRBV9
clone size: .
D gene: .
J gene: TRBJ1-2
CDR3 DNA: TGTGCCAGCAGCGCGACGGGACACACTAACTATGGCTACACCTTC
CDR3 protein: CASSATGHTNYGYTF

V gene: TRBV27
clone size: .
D gene: .
J gene: TRBJ1-6
CDR3 DNA: TGTGCCAGCAGAGGGGCAGGCAGACATTCACCCCTCCACTTT
CDR3 protein: CASRGAGRHSPLHF

V gene: TRBV19
clone size: .
D gene: TRBD1
J gene: TRBJ1-1
CDR3 DNA: TGTGCCAGTAGTTCAGGGGGCTCTCCGAACACTGAAGCTTTCTTT
CDR3 protein: CASSSGGSPNTEAFF

V gene: TRBV10-2
clone size: .
D gene: .
J gene: TRBJ1-1
CDR3 DNA: TGCGCCAGCAGTCAGGGGAAGAACACTGAAGCTTTCTTT
CDR3 protein: CASSQGKNTEAFF

V gene: TRBV9
clone size: .
D gene: TRBD1
J gene: TRBJ1-1
CDR3 DNA: TGTGCCAGCAGCATTGGACAGGCGGGGACTGAAGCTTTCTTT
CDR3 protein: CASSIGQAGTEAFF

V gene: TRBV5-4
clone size: once
D gene: TRBD1
J gene: TRBJ2-7
CDR3 DNA: TGTGCCAGCAGCTCCCCGAGCGACAGGGGGCCCGAGCAGTACTTC
CDR3 protein: CASSSPSDRGPEQYF

V gene: TRBV7-9
clone size: few
D gene: TRBD1
J gene: TRBJ2-7
CDR3 DNA: TGTGCCAGCAGCTTCCCAGACAGGGGCGACGAGCAGTACTTC
CDR3 protein: CASSFPDRGDEQYF

V gene: TRBV7-6
clone size: .
D gene: TRBD1
J gene: TRBJ2-2
CDR3 DNA: TGTGCCAGCAGCTTAGAGTTGACAGGGATGGGGACCGGGGAGCTGTTTTTT
CDR3 protein: CASSLELTGMGTGELFF

V gene: TRBV12-5
clone size: .
D gene: TRBD2
J gene: TRBJ2-2
CDR3 DNA: TGTGCTAGTGGTTTGTCAACCCCCGGGTTAGCGGGGGACTACGCCGGGGAGCTGTTTTTT
CDR3 protein: CASGLSTPGLAGDYAGELFF

V gene: TRBV5-1
clone size: few
D gene: TRBD1
J gene: TRBJ2-5
CDR3 DNA: TGCGCCAGCAGCTTGGGACAGGGGGCGGAGACCCAGTACTTC
CDR3 protein: CASSLGQGAETQYF

V gene: TRBV30
clone size: .
D gene: .
J gene: TRBJ1-5
CDR3 DNA: TGTGCCTGGAGTAGGGACACAAATCAGCCCCAGCATTTT
CDR3 protein: CAWSRDTNQPQHF

V gene: TRBV10-3
clone size: .
D gene: TRBD2
J gene: TRBJ2-5
CDR3 DNA: TGTGCCATCAGTGAGATTAGCGGGGTTATAGAGACCCAGTACTTC
CDR3 protein: CAISEISGVIETQYF

V gene: TRBV7-2
clone size: .
D gene: .
J gene: TRBJ1-5
CDR3 DNA: TGTGCCAGCAGCTTAGTGGGAGGGAGCAATCAGCCCCAGCATTTT
CDR3 protein: CASSLVGGSNQPQHF

V gene: TRBV6-5
clone size: few
D gene: TRBD2
J gene: TRBJ2-3
CDR3 DNA: TGTGCCAGTAGGACTAGCGTTGATACGCAGTATTTT
CDR3 protein: CASRTSVDTQYF